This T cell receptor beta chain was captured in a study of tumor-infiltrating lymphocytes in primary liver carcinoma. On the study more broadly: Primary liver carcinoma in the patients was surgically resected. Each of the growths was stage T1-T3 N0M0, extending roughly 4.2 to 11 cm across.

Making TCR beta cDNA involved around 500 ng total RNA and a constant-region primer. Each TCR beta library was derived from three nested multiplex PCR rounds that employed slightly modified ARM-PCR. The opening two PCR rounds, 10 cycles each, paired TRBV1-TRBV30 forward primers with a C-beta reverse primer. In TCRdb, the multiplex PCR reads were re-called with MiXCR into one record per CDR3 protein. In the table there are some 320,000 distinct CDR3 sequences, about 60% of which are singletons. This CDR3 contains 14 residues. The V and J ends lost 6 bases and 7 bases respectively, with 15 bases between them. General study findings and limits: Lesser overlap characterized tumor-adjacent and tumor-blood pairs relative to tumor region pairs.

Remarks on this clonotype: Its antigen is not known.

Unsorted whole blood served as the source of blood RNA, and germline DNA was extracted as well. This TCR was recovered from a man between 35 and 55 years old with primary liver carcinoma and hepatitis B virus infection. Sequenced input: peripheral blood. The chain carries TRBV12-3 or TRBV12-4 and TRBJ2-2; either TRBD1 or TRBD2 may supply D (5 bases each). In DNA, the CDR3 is TGTGCCAGCAGCCGGAGGCGTGGGGGCGGGGAGCTGTTTTTT. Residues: CASSRRRGGGELFF.